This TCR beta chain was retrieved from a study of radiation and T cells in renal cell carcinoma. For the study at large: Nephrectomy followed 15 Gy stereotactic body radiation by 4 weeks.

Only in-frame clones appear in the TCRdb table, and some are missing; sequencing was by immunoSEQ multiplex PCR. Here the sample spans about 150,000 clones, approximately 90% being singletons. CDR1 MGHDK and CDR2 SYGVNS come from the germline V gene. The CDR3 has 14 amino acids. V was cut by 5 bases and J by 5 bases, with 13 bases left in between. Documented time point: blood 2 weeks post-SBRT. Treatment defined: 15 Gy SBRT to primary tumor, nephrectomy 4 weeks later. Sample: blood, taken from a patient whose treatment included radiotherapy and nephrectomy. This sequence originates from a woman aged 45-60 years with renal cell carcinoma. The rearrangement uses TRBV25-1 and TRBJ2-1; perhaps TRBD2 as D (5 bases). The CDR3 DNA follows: TGTGCCAGCAGTCGAATGGCCGGGAACAATGAGCAGTTCTTC. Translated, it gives CASSRMAGNNEQFF.